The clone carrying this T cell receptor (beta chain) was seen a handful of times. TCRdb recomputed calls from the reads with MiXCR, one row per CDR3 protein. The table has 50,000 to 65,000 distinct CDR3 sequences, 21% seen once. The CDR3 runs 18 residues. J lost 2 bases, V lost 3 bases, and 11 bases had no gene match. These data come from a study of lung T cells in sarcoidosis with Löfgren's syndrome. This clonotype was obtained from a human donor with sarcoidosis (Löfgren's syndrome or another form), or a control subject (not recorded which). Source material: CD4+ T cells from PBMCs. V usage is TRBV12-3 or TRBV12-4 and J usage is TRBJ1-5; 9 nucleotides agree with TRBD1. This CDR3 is CASSFTGQGRAGNQPQHF. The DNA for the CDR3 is TGTGCCAGCAGTTTCACAGGACAGGGGAGGGCCGGCAATCAGCCCCAGCATTTT.